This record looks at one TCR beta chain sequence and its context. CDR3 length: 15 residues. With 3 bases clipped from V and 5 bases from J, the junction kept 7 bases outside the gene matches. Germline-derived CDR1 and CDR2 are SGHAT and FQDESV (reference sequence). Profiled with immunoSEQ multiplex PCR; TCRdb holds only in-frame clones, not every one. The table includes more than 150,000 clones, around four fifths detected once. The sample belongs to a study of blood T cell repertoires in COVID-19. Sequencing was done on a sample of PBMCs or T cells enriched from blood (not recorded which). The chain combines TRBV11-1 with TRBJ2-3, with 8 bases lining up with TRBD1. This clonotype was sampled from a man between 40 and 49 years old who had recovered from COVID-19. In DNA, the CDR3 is TGTGCCAGCAGCTTGCGACAGGGGTTGAAAGATACGCAGTATTTT. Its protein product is CASSLRQGLKDTQYF. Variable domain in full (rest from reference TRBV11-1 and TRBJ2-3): EAEVAQSPRYKITEKSQAVAFWCDPISGHATLYWYRQILGQGPELLVQFQDESVVDDSQLPKDRFSAERLKGVDSTLKIQPAELGDSAMYLCASSLRQGLKDTQYFGPGTRLTVL.